A single sample gave rise to the 22 T cell receptor beta chains below, sequenced in a study of graft-versus-host responses after intestinal transplantation. These receptors' antigens are unknown. TCRdb's copy holds only in-frame clones and misses some; the assay was immunoSEQ multiplex PCR. The sample lists tens of thousands of clones, approximately 78% occurring once. This specimen consisted of unstimulated CD8+ T cells sorted from spleen or lymph node cells, obtained before transplant. The receptors derive from a human donor who was the organ donor for an intestinal transplant.

V is TRBV7-8 and J is TRBJ2-3; D may be TRBD1 (6 bases). V was shortened by 3 bases and J by 1 base, with 14 bases between the two germline ends. CDR1 and CDR2 (germline): SGHVS, FQNEAQ. This CDR3 is 16 amino acids long. CDR3 loop: CASSFYRDPRTDTQYF. The CDR3 nucleotides are TGTGCCAGCAGCTTCTACAGGGACCCCCGCACAGATACGCAGTATTTT.

The genes are TRBV29-1 and TRBJ2-3; no clear D. V was cut by 0 bases and J by 8 bases, with 9 bases left in between. The germline V gene has CDR1 SQVTM and CDR2 ANQGSEA. The CDR3 has 12 amino acids. In DNA, the CDR3 is TGCAGCGTTGAAGATAATGATGGTACGCAGTATTTT. It codes for CSVEDNDGTQYF.

The gene calls are TRBV29-1 and TRBJ1-2; 9 positions match TRBD1. Trimming cost V 6 bases and J 0 bases; bases outside gene matches: 8. Germline V gene data show CDR1 as SQVTM and CDR2 as ANQGSEA. CDR3 length: 15 residues. The CDR3 sequence is CSVTGTGSSNYGYTF. As DNA, the CDR3 is TGCAGCGTAACCGGGACAGGGTCCTCTAACTATGGCTACACCTTC.

The chain links TRBV5-6 to TRBJ2-1, with a weak D call TRBD2 (7 bases). Germline CDR1 and CDR2: SGHDT and YYEEEE. This CDR3 has 15 residues. The V gene lost 5 bases and the J gene lost 9 bases, with 21 bases spanning the gap. CDR3: CASRPWGGGPGEQFF. The CDR3 DNA reads as TGTGCCAGCAGACCCTGGGGGGGCGGACCGGGTGAGCAGTTCTTC. The full variable domain, in which reference TRBV5-6 and TRBJ2-1 provide the parts outside the CDR3, is DAGVTQSPTHLIKTRGQQVTLRCSPKSGHDTVSWYQQALGQGPQFIFQYYEEEERQRGNFPDRFSGHQFPNYSSELNVNALLLGDSALYLCASRPWGGGPGEQFFGPGTRLTVL.

This clone was detected only a few times. This chain joins TRBV10-2 and TRBJ2-7; 12 bases line up with TRBD2. Germline assignment: CDR1 WSHSY and CDR2 SAAADI. This CDR3 contains 15 residues. V was clipped by 4 bases and J by 4 bases; unmatched bases: 5. In DNA form, the CDR3 reads TGCGCCAGCAGTGGCCGACTAGCGGGAGAGTACGAGCAGTACTTC. This sequence encodes CASSGRLAGEYEQYF.

The chain is built from TRBV12-5 and TRBJ2-7; 9 bases are a match to TRBD2. The CDR3 runs 14 residues. The ends lost 7 bases at V and 2 bases at J; junction bases unmatched: 6. In germline, CDR1 is LGHNT, CDR2 FRNRAP. In nucleotides, the CDR3 is TGTGCTAGTGCCCTCGGGACTAGCACCTACGAGCAGTACTTC. Encoded protein: CASALGTSTYEQYF.

The chain has TRBV6-6 and TRBJ2-1, with D hard to call. V was pared by 0 bases and J by 9 bases, with 6 bases between. Per the germline V gene, CDR1 is MNHNY and CDR2 is SVGAGI (reference sequence). This CDR3 is 12 amino acids long. Here the CDR3 reads CASSYSKTEQFF. CDR3 DNA: TGTGCCAGCAGTTACTCGAAGACTGAGCAGTTCTTC.

The chain has TRBV11-3 and TRBJ2-7; tentatively, D is TRBD2 (6 bases). Trimming cost V 5 bases and J 3 bases, with 20 bases left between them. From germline, CDR1 is SGHNT and CDR2 YENEEA. The CDR3 totals 16 residues. Here the CDR3 reads CASSRITSPDGYEQYF. The CDR3 DNA is TGTGCCAGCAGCCGTATTACTAGCCCCGACGGCTACGAGCAGTACTTC.

In this sample, this clone turned up a few times. This chain uses TRBV6-6 with TRBJ1-2; 9 nucleotides match TRBD1. Germline CDR1 is MNHNY and CDR2 is SVGAGI (reference sequence). The CDR3 spans 14 residues. The V gene end was trimmed by 7 bases and the J gene end by 4 bases; junction bases not matched to a gene: 7. The CDR3 DNA sequence: TGTGCCAGCACCGAACAGGGGGCTGGCTATGGCTACACCTTC. Its protein product is CASTEQGAGYGYTF.

The chain is built from TRBV7-9 and TRBJ1-1; D is undetermined. V lost 4 bases, J lost 5 bases, and 17 bases lay in between. The CDR3 covers 15 residues. In germline, CDR1 is SEHNR, CDR2 FQNEAQ (reference sequence). CDR3 protein: CASSSYGPAKTEAFF. As DNA, the CDR3 is TGTGCCAGCAGCTCGTATGGGCCGGCGAAGACTGAAGCTTTCTTT.

The V gene is TRBV7-9, the J gene TRBJ2-1, with TRBD1 matching over 9 bases. CDR3 size: 16 residues. V was pared by 5 bases and J by 2 bases, with 7 bases of the junction left unmatched. Germline CDR1 SEHNR, CDR2 FQNEAQ (reference sequence). CDR3 residues: CASSPEDRGPYNEQFF. As DNA, the CDR3 is TGTGCCAGCAGCCCAGAGGACAGGGGCCCCTACAATGAGCAGTTCTTC.

This clone came up once. This chain connects TRBV27 to TRBJ2-7; 8 bases line up with TRBD1. The ends lost 5 bases at V and 6 bases at J; junction bases unmatched: 9. Germline V CDR1 and CDR2: MNHEY, SMNVEV (reference sequence). The CDR3 runs to 14 residues. This CDR3 is CASSIGQGRFEQYF. For the CDR3, the DNA is TGTGCCAGCAGTATAGGACAGGGAAGGTTCGAGCAGTACTTC.

CDR3 in DNA: TGTGCCAGCAGAGACAGGGATCGCGGCTACACCTTC. It codes for CASRDRDRGYTF. The chain recombines TRBV6-1 with TRBJ1-2, with 7 bases matching TRBD1. After removal of 6 bases from V and 8 bases from J, the junction contained 6 bases not matched to a gene. The germline CDR1 and CDR2 sequences are MNHNS and SASEGT. The CDR3 contains 12 residues.

V and J are TRBV7-9 and TRBJ1-2, with 8 bases that match TRBD1. Germline loops: CDR1 SEHNR, CDR2 FQNEAQ (reference sequence). The CDR3 is 12 residues long. The J segment lost 4 bases and the V segment lost 5 bases, leaving 0 bases of the junction unmatched. The CDR3, as DNA: TGTGCCAGCAGCACAGGGGGCTATGGCTACACCTTC. Its protein product is CASSTGGYGYTF.

V is TRBV5-4 and J is TRBJ2-5, with TRBD1 matching over 11 bases. With the DNA end fitting TRBJ2-7 better, the J assignment may be wrong. CDR3 length equals 15 residues. Germline loops: CDR1 SGHNT, CDR2 YYREEE (reference sequence). The CDR3 region is CASSSRDRGFYEQYF. In DNA form, the CDR3 reads TGTGCCAGCAGCTCGAGGGACAGGGGGTTCTACGAGCAGTACTTC.

This clone was picked up a small number of times. The rearrangement links TRBV5-6 to TRBJ2-7; 9 bases align to TRBD1. After removal of 0 bases from V and 2 bases from J, the junction contained 0 bases not matched to a gene. Germline assignment: CDR1 SGHDT and CDR2 YYEEEE. The CDR3 is 14 amino acids. DNA for the CDR3: TGTGCCAGCAGCTTGGGGACAGGGGCCTACGAGCAGTACTTC. Translating it yields CASSLGTGAYEQYF.

The rearrangement uses TRBV19 and TRBJ2-7; D may be TRBD2 (6 bases). The CDR3 is made up of 12 amino acids. Germline CDR1 and CDR2: LNHDA and SQIVND (reference sequence). The V gene lost 9 bases and the J gene lost 6 bases, with 15 bases spanning the gap. CDR3 coding DNA: TGTGCCAGCTCGGGGGTTGGTCGCGAGCAGTACTTC. Protein: CASSGVGREQYF.

The chain carries TRBV7-6 and TRBJ2-7; a possible D gene is TRBD2 (5 bases). V dropped 5 bases and J dropped 2 bases, with 10 bases sitting between them. The germline V gene encodes CDR1 SGHVS and CDR2 FNYEAQ. This CDR3 region has 13 residues. The CDR3 DNA sequence: TGTGCCAGCAGCCCCGGGGTTACCTACGAGCAGTACTTC. Translation: CASSPGVTYEQYF.

This sequence joins TRBV7-9 and TRBJ1-2; the D gene is possibly TRBD1 (6 bases). Trimming cost V 5 bases and J 4 bases, with 17 bases left between them. CDR1 SEHNR and CDR2 FQNEAQ come from the germline V gene (reference sequence). This CDR3 has 15 residues. This CDR3 is CASSPSDRLGYGYTF. As DNA, the CDR3 is TGTGCCAGCAGCCCTAGCGACAGGTTGGGCTATGGCTACACCTTC.

This clone appeared once. This chain connects TRBV30 to TRBJ2-7; no clear D gene. Per the germline V gene, CDR1 is GTSNPN and CDR2 is SVGIG (reference sequence). V lost 5 bases to trimming and J lost 3 bases, with 11 bases between them. The CDR3 consists of 12 residues. CDR3 coding DNA: TGTGCCTGGGCCCGCACTATCTACGAGCAGTACTTC. This encodes CAWARTIYEQYF.

The chain recombines TRBV4-2 with TRBJ1-1, with D perhaps matching TRBD1 (5 bases). The CDR3 has 12 amino acids. Germline loops: CDR1 LGHNA, CDR2 YNFKEQ. Trimming left V 10 bases short and J 4 bases short, with 13 bases between. CDR3 in DNA: TGTGCCAACTTCAGGGAGACCACTGAAGCTTTCTTT. As protein: CANFRETTEAFF.

V gene TRBV6-4 combines with J gene TRBJ2-7; perhaps TRBD2 as D (6 bases). The CDR3 contains 18 residues. Trimming removed 2 bases at V and 5 bases at J, with 25 bases between. The V gene's germline CDR1 is MRHNA and CDR2 SNTAGT. The DNA of the CDR3 is TGTGCCAGCAGTGACATAAGAAATGGGACTTACCACCGTCACGAGCAGTACTTC. Translating gives CASSDIRNGTYHRHEQYF.